This entry is about one T cell receptor beta chain. The antigen is not known. Per the germline V gene, CDR1 is WNHNN and CDR2 is SYGVQD (reference sequence). The CDR3 has 14 residues. Deletions cut 7 bases from V and 5 bases from J, with 14 bases between. The data derive from a study of PD-1 blockade in classical Hodgkin lymphoma. TCRdb keeps only in-frame clones here, not all; method: immunoSEQ multiplex PCR. The sample lists 50,000 to 75,000 clones, 80% to 90% occurring once. Study-level results: Newly diagnosed patients were said to have less baseline TCR diversity than healthy donors did. Repertoire differences have undefined causes, possibly disease activity or prior therapy.

Autologous stem cell transplantation was followed by relapse in every patient, and brentuximab vedotin exposure varied. The sample consisted of peripheral blood mononuclear cells (PBMCs), taken at baseline. The chain has TRBV10-1 and TRBJ2-2; a weak D match, TRBD2 (6 bases). This clonotype was sampled from a human donor with classical Hodgkin lymphoma. CDR3 amino acids: CASTRGFGTGELFF. DNA of the CDR3: TGCGCCAGCACCCGGGGGTTTGGAACCGGGGAGCTGTTTTTT.